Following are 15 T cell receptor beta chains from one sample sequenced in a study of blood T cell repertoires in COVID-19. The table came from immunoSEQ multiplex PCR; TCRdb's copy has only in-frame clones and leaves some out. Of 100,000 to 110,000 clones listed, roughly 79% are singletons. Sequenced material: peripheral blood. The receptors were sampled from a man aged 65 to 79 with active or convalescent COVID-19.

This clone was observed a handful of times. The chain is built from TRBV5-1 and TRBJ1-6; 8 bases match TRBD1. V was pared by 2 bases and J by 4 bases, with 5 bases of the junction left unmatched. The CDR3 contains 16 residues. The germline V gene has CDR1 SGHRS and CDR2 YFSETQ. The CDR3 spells CASSFTGTGYNSPLHF. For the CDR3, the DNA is TGCGCCAGCAGCTTTACCGGGACAGGATATAATTCACCCCTCCACTTT.

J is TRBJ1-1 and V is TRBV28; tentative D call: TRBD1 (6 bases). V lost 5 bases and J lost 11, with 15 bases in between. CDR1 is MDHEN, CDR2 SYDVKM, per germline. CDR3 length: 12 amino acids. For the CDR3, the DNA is TGTGCCAGCAGTACTAGACAGGCAGGGGCTTTCTTT. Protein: CASSTRQAGAFF.

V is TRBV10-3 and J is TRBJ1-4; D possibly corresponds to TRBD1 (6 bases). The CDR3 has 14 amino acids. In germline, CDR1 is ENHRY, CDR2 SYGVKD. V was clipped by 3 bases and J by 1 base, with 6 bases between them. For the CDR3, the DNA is TGTGCCATCAGTGAAGGGGGAACTAATGAAAAACTGTTTTTT. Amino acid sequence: CAISEGGTNEKLFF.

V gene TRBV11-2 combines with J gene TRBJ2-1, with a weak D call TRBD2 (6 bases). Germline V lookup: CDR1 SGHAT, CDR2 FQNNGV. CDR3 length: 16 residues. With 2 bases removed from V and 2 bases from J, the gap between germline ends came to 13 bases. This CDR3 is CASSLFPTGAYNEQFF. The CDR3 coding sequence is TGTGCCAGCAGCTTATTCCCGACGGGAGCCTACAATGAGCAGTTCTTC.

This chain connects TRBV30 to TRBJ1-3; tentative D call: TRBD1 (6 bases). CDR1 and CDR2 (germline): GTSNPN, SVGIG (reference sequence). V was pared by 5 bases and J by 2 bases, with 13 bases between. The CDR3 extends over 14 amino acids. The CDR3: CAWDPHRAGNTIYF. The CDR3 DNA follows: TGTGCCTGGGACCCACACAGGGCTGGAAACACCATATATTTT.

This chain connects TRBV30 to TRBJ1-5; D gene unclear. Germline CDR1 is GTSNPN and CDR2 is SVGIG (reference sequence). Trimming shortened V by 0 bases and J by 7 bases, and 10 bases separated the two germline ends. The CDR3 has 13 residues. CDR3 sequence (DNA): TGTGCCTGGAGTGTACGGGGAGGCCAGCCCCAGCATTTT. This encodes CAWSVRGGQPQHF.

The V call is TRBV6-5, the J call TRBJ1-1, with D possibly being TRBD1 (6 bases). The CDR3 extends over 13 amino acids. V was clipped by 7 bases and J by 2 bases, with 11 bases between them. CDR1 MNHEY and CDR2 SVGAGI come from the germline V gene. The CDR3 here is CASTRQANTEAFF. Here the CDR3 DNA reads TGTGCCAGCACCCGACAGGCCAACACTGAAGCTTTCTTT.

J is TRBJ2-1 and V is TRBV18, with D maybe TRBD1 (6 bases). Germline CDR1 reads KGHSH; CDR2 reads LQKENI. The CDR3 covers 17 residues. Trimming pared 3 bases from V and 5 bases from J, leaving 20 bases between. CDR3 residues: CASSPTLGRAGDNEQFF. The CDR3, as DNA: TGTGCCAGCTCACCCACTCTGGGGCGGGCAGGGGACAATGAGCAGTTCTTC.

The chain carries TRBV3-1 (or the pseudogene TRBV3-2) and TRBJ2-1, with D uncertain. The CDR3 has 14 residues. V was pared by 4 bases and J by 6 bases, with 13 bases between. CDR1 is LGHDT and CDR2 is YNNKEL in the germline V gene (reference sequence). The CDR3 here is CASSLRGLLNEQFF. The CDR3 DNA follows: TGTGCCAGCAGCCTAAGAGGCTTGCTCAATGAGCAGTTCTTC.

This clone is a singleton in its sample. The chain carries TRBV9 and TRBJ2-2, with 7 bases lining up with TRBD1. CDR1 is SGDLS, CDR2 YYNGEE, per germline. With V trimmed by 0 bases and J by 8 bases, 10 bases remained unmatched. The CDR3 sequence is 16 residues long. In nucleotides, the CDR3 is TGTGCCAGCAGCGTAGAAGGGACAGAGGTACCGGGGGAGCTGTTTTTT. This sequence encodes CASSVEGTEVPGELFF.

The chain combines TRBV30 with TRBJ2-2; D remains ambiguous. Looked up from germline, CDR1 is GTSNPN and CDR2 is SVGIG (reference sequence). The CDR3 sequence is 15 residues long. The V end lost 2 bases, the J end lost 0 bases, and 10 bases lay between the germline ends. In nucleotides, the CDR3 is TGTGCCTGGAGTAGATACACCCCGAACACCGGGGAGCTGTTTTTT. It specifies CAWSRYTPNTGELFF.

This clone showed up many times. The CDR3 loop reads CASSPGTGRTGELFF. The CDR3 DNA follows: TGTGCCAGCTCACCGGGGACAGGGCGGACCGGGGAGCTGTTTTTT. The genes are TRBV18 and TRBJ2-2; 9 bases agree with TRBD1. The CDR3 runs to 15 residues. Germline V CDR1 and CDR2: KGHSH, LQKENI. The trim removed 3 bases at V and 5 bases at J, leaving 4 bases unmatched.

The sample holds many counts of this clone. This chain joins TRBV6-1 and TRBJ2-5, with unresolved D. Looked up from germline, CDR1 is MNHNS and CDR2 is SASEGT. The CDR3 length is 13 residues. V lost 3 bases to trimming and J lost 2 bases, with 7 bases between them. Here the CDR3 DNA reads TGTGCCAGCAGTGACGACATACAAGAGACCCAGTACTTC. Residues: CASSDDIQETQYF.

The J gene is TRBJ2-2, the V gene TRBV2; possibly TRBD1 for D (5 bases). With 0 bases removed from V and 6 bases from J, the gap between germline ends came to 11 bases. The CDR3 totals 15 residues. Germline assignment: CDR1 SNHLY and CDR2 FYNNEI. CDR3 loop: CASSEALQGAGELFF. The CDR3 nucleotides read TGTGCCAGCAGTGAAGCGCTTCAAGGGGCCGGGGAGCTGTTTTTT.

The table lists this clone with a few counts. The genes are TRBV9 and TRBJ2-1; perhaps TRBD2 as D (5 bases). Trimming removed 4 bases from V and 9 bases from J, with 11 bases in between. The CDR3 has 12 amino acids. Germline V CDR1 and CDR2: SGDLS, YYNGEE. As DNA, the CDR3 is TGTGCCAGCAGCCTAGTGGGAGTTGAGCAGTTCTTC. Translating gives CASSLVGVEQFF.